The 2 T cell receptor beta chains listed next were all sequenced from one sample in a study of post-analysis software for immune sequencing data. Study-wide results and caveats: When patients were compared with controls, about 5 TRBV segments were more frequent, TRBV5-6, TRBV5-1 and TRBV20-1 among them.

Their antigens remain unidentified. The library was made from cDNA and included unique molecular identifiers. TCRdb reanalysed the PCR reads using MiXCR and keeps one entry per CDR3 protein. The repertoire includes about 800,000 distinct CDR3 sequences, less than 35% of them detected once, and approximately 0.6% sits in the top ten. The material sequenced was blood. The receptors stem from a girl under 18 with multiple sclerosis.

This clonotype was seen only a few times. The J gene is TRBJ2-1, the V gene TRBV29-1; D is uncertain. Germline V gene data show CDR1 as SQVTM and CDR2 as ANQGSEA. This CDR3 has 11 residues. V dropped 2 bases and J dropped 8 bases, with 7 bases sitting between them. This CDR3 is CSVEFPHEQFF. The CDR3 coding sequence is TGCAGCGTTGAATTCCCACATGAGCAGTTCTTC.

This clonotype was observed a handful of times. CDR3 coding DNA: TGTGCCAGCAGTGACCGTGCAGGGGGCGTCGTCTACGAGCAGTACTTC. Amino acid sequence: CASSDRAGGVVYEQYF. This chain joins TRBV6-1 and TRBJ2-7; the match to TRBD1 covers 8 bases. The ends lost 3 bases at V and 3 bases at J; junction bases unmatched: 10. Germline CDR1 and CDR2: MNHNS and SASEGT. The CDR3 loop spans 16 amino acids.